This TCR beta chain derives from a study of T cell responses to AZD1222 COVID-19 vaccine. Clones were read by immunoSEQ multiplex PCR, and TCRdb kept only the in-frame ones, dropping some. The sample includes around 140,000 clones, over 75% of them seen just once. The CDR3 is 16 amino acids. Germline V lookup: CDR1 WSHSY, CDR2 SAAADI. V lost 3 bases, J lost 1 base, and 6 bases stayed unmatched. With regard to this clone: What it recognizes is unknown.

Study-wide points: Seropositive AZD1222 recipients at baseline numbered only 5 or 6. Clonal diversity may have been underestimated, and the donors were mostly white British, with more females than males.

The rearrangement joins TRBV10-2 to TRBJ2-1, with 7 positions matching TRBD2. The sequencing used peripheral blood, collected on day 0 of AZD1222 vaccination. The sequence derives from an adult in good health. The CDR3 DNA follows: TGCGCCAGCAGTGAAAGGAGCGGGATTTCCTACAATGAGCAGTTCTTC. Translated, it gives CASSERSGISYNEQFF.